The present T cell receptor beta chain was sequenced within a study of CD8+ T cells in alopecia areata. Study as a whole: Tofacitinib exposure lasted 6 to 18 months, followed by 6 months off drug. Study-wide findings and caveats: Clarity of TCR sharing across patients fell short of that in mice, possibly HLA-related.

Sequencing templates came from extracted RNA that was reverse transcribed into cDNA. Using immunoSEQ multiplex PCR, the repertoire was profiled, and TCRdb retains in-frame clones only, with some absent. In the table there are 80,000 to 100,000 clones, under 45% of which are singletons. As part of sample collection, lesional scalp punch biopsies and peripheral blood were taken from alopecia areata patients. The authors sorted CD4+ and CD8+ T cells from PBMCs. Turning to this clone: Its antigen is not known.

Source material: CD4+ T cells sorted from blood. This sequence was found in a human donor with alopecia areata.

CDR3 sequence (DNA): TGCGCCAGCAGCCAAGTACGGTTAGTCACTGAAGCTTTCTTT. This translates into CASSQVRLVTEAFF. The chain has TRBV4-1 and TRBJ1-1; no firm D call. Germline CDR1 reads MGHRA; CDR2 reads YSYEKL. With 1 base removed from V and 4 bases from J, the gap between germline ends came to 10 bases. The length of the CDR3 is 14 residues.